This T cell receptor (beta chain) was retrieved from a study of blood T cell repertoires in COVID-19. Study context: The cDNA or gDNA used as material had been derived from T cells, B-cell-depleted T cells, or PBMCs.

The germline CDR1 and CDR2 sequences are GTSNPN and SVGIG (reference sequence). The CDR3 contains 17 residues. After removal of 2 bases from V and 4 bases from J, the junction contained 10 bases not matched to a gene. TCRdb keeps only in-frame clones here, not all; method: immunoSEQ multiplex PCR. The repertoire holds approximately 250,000 clones, with around 87% as singletons. V is TRBV30 and J is TRBJ2-1, with 11 bases fitting TRBD2. Sequencing was done on a sample of peripheral blood. The TCR comes from a woman between 55 and 75 years old with COVID-19, enrolled during active disease. CDR3 region: CAWSTLPASGRYNEQFF. CDR3 nucleotide sequence: TGTGCCTGGAGTACTTTGCCCGCTAGCGGGAGGTACAATGAGCAGTTCTTC.